This T cell receptor (beta chain) was found in a study of T cell repertoires in cytomegalovirus infection. Only a few counts were recorded for this clonotype. MiXCR, applied by TCRdb to the reads, yields one record per CDR3 protein. This table holds around 450,000 distinct CDR3 sequences, approximately 31% found once. This receptor was obtained from a human donor in good health (CMV status not recorded). Some clones in this sample may be carry-over from other donors' samples. Sequencing input: PBMCs.

CDR3 amino acids: CASSLRDTRVYEQYF. The CDR3 DNA reads TGTGCCAGCAGTCTCCGGGACACCCGGGTCTACGAGCAGTACTTC. The V call is TRBV12-3 or TRBV12-4, the J call TRBJ2-7, with D perhaps TRBD1 (6 bases). Trimming removed 5 bases from V and 3 bases from J, with 17 bases in between. The CDR3 contains 15 residues.